Sequencing of this T cell receptor (beta chain) was carried out in a study of blood T cell repertoires in COVID-19. As for the study in general: COVID-19 samples, acute and convalescent, were from the United States, Italy and Spain. In each case, the material was cDNA or gDNA derived from T cells, B-cell-depleted T cells, or PBMCs.

V lost 3 bases and J lost 4, with 10 bases in between. Germline V CDR1 and CDR2: SGHRS, YFSETQ. The length of the CDR3 is 13 residues. Only in-frame clones appear in the TCRdb table, and some are missing; sequencing was by immunoSEQ multiplex PCR. This table has about 160,000 clones, under 90% appearing once. Study members were between about 18 and 95 years old and lived in over 20 US regions. Participant-given clinical history determined each cohort assignment. The sequence was collected from a man in his fifties or sixties who had recovered from COVID-19. The sample taken for sequencing was PBMCs or T cells enriched from blood (not recorded which). The V and J genes are TRBV5-1 and TRBJ1-1, with no clear D. The CDR3 loop is CASSSNWATEAFF. The CDR3 bases are TGCGCCAGCAGCTCTAATTGGGCCACTGAAGCTTTCTTT.